One and the same sample provided the 3 T cell receptor beta chains below, sequenced in a study of T cell responses to AZD1222 COVID-19 vaccine. Profiling relied on immunoSEQ multiplex PCR, and the TCRdb table lists in-frame clones only, not all of them. The profile shows 120,000 or so clones, approximately 88% of them singletons. This material consisted of peripheral blood, taken on day 0 of AZD1222 vaccination. Receptor source: an adult in good health.

The chain employs TRBV3-1 (or the pseudogene TRBV3-2) and TRBJ2-6; no clear D. Germline-derived CDR1 and CDR2 are LGHDT and YNNKEL (reference sequence). V was shortened by 0 bases and J by 1 base, with 4 bases between the two germline ends. The CDR3 spans 15 residues. The DNA of the CDR3 is TGTGCCAGCAGCCAAGATATATCTGGGGCCAACGTCCTGACTTTC. Translation: CASSQDISGANVLTF.

The CDR3 nucleotides are TGCGCCAGCAGCTTTTCGGGACAGGGGACTGGAAACACCATATATTTT. As protein: CASSFSGQGTGNTIYF. This sequence joins TRBV5-1 and TRBJ1-3, with 10 bases identical to TRBD1. Germline CDR1 SGHRS, CDR2 YFSETQ. The CDR3 spans 16 residues. Trimming at V came to 2 bases and at J to 2 bases, leaving 4 bases not matched to a gene.

The chain combines TRBV5-1 with TRBJ2-7; D may be TRBD2 (5 bases). The CDR3 runs to 14 residues. The V end was cut by 0 bases, the J end by 5 bases, with 12 bases between. In germline, CDR1 is SGHRS, CDR2 YFSETQ. The CDR3 spells CASSLAGRGNEQYF. In DNA form, the CDR3 reads TGCGCCAGCAGCTTGGCCGGTCGGGGAAACGAGCAGTACTTC.